The 9 T cell receptor beta chains below all came from one sample that was sequenced in a study of blood T cell repertoires in COVID-19. Repertoires were generated with immunoSEQ multiplex PCR, while TCRdb's copy carries only in-frame clones and drops some. The repertoire holds some 300,000 clones, with around 92% as singletons. The sequencing input was PBMCs or T cells enriched from blood (not recorded which). The receptor set was obtained from a woman aged 45 to 65 who had been exposed to COVID-19.

CDR3 residues: CATSRDHPRTEAFF. The CDR3 nucleotides are TGTGCCACCAGCAGAGATCATCCCCGGACTGAAGCTTTCTTT. The J gene is TRBJ1-1, the V gene TRBV15; D not certain. The CDR3 is made up of 14 amino acids. From germline, CDR1 is LNHNV and CDR2 YYDKDF (reference sequence). V was trimmed by 0 bases and J by 5 bases, leaving 10 bases between them.

The chain is built from TRBV15 and TRBJ1-1; D ambiguous. Germline V gene lookup returns CDR1 LNHNV and CDR2 YYDKDF (reference sequence). This CDR3 is built from 14 residues. Trimming took 1 base from V and 6 from J, leaving 12 bases between them. The CDR3 DNA is TGTGCCACCAGCAGAGGGCTAGGCCTACCTGAAGCTTTCTTT. Protein product: CATSRGLGLPEAFF. Full variable domain (rest looked up from reference TRBV15 and TRBJ1-1): DAMVIQNPRYQVTQFGKPVTLSCSQTLNHNVMYWYQQKSSQAPKLLFHYYDKDFNNEADTPDNFQSRRPNTSFCFLDIRSPGLGDTAMYLCATSRGLGLPEAFFGQGTRLTVV.

DNA for the CDR3: TGTGCCAGCAGTTCCCCCCGGGACAGGGGCCACGAGCAGTACTTC. Its translation: CASSSPRDRGHEQYF. This chain connects TRBV27 to TRBJ2-7; 10 bases align to TRBD1. Germline V gene lookup returns CDR1 MNHEY and CDR2 SMNVEV (reference sequence). This CDR3 has 15 residues. Trimming cost V 4 bases and J 5 bases; bases outside gene matches: 8.

The genes are TRBV5-6 and TRBJ1-6, with D perhaps TRBD1 (6 bases). Germline V gene data show CDR1 as SGHDT and CDR2 as YYEEEE. This CDR3 has 16 amino acids. Between the trimmed V and J ends, which lost 1 base and 2 bases, there was a span of 10 bases. The CDR3 protein is CASSLRGGPYNSPLHF. Written as DNA, the CDR3 is TGTGCCAGCAGCTTGAGGGGGGGGCCCTATAATTCACCCCTCCACTTT.

The rearrangement joins TRBV28 to TRBJ1-2; no clear D gene. The V and J ends lost 5 bases and 4 bases respectively, with 17 bases between them. The CDR3 length is 15 residues. The V gene's germline CDR1 is MDHEN and CDR2 SYDVKM. In DNA form, the CDR3 reads TGTGCCAGCAGTCAAGGAGGCGATTTTCTCTATGGCTACACCTTC. Translated, it gives CASSQGGDFLYGYTF.

The chain couples TRBV18 to TRBJ1-2, with D possibly matching TRBD1 (6 bases). The CDR3 spans 13 residues. CDR1 KGHSH and CDR2 LQKENI come from the germline V gene. V was clipped by 5 bases and J by 3 bases, with 10 bases between them. CDR3 DNA sequence: TGTGCCAGCTCATCTCGACAGGACTATGGCTACACCTTC. It translates to CASSSRQDYGYTF. Full variable domain (remainder filled in from reference TRBV18 and TRBJ1-2): NAGVMQNPRHLVRRRGQEARLRCSPMKGHSHVYWYRQLPEEGLKFMVYLQKENIIDESGMPKERFSAEFPKEGPSILRIQQVVRGDSAAYFCASSSRQDYGYTFGSGTRLTVV.

This clone was seen a single time. The chain has TRBV14 and TRBJ1-4; D may be TRBD1 (6 bases). Germline V lookup: CDR1 SGHDN, CDR2 FVKESK. The CDR3 length is 14 residues. Trimming pared 4 bases from V and 8 bases from J, leaving 14 bases between. The CDR3 here is CASSRSVGGEKLFF. The CDR3 DNA sequence: TGTGCCAGCAGCCGAAGCGTTGGGGGCGAAAAACTGTTTTTT. The whole variable domain, filled in from reference TRBV14 and TRBJ1-4, reads EAGVTQFPSHSVIEKGQTVTLRCDPISGHDNLYWYRRVMGKEIKFLLHFVKESKQDESGMPNNRFLAERTGGTYSTLKVQPAELEDSGVYFCASSRSVGGEKLFFGSGTQLSVL.

The V call is TRBV7-6, the J call TRBJ2-1; a weak D match, TRBD1 (6 bases). There are 15 residues in the CDR3. Trimming shortened V by 4 bases and J by 7 bases, and 17 bases separated the two germline ends. Germline V gene sequence: CDR1 SGHVS, CDR2 FNYEAQ. DNA for the CDR3: TGTGCCAGCAGCTCTGGTCCAGGGGCTCTTAATGAGCAGTTCTTC. It codes for CASSSGPGALNEQFF.

The CDR3 sequence is CASSPGTGVTYEQYF. In nucleotides, the CDR3 is TGTGCCAGCTCGCCGGGCACAGGGGTGACCTACGAGCAGTACTTC. The genes are TRBV18 and TRBJ2-7, with 7 bases matching TRBD1. The germline V gene encodes CDR1 KGHSH and CDR2 LQKENI. This CDR3 has 15 residues. The ends lost 6 bases at V and 2 bases at J; junction bases unmatched: 10.